This T cell receptor (beta chain) was identified in a study of T cells expressing NK-cell markers. Turning to the study itself: Sorted CD3+CD56+NKG2C+, CD3+CD56+NKG2C- and CD3+CD56-NKG2C+ T cells supplied TCR beta repertoires.

General observations from the study: The same clonotypes also predominated in the CD3+CD56-NKG2C+ fraction of several donors.

Per germline, CDR1 SGHTA and CDR2 FQGNSA. The CDR3 loop spans 16 amino acids. A note on this clonotype: Its antigen remains unidentified.

From its re-call of the 5' RACE reads, TCRdb lists each CDR3 protein once, without DNA. This repertoire includes about 150,000 distinct CDR3 sequences. The genes are TRBV7-2 and TRBJ1-3; the TCRdb call, TRBD1, lacks DNA for checking. This TCR was sampled from a woman aged 45-65 years in good health. Input material: blood T cells: a sorted CD56 or NKG2C T cell subset, CD4+ or CD8+ T cells, or bulk PBMC T cells (not recorded which). CDR3 in amino acids: CASSLNSPLSGNTIYF.